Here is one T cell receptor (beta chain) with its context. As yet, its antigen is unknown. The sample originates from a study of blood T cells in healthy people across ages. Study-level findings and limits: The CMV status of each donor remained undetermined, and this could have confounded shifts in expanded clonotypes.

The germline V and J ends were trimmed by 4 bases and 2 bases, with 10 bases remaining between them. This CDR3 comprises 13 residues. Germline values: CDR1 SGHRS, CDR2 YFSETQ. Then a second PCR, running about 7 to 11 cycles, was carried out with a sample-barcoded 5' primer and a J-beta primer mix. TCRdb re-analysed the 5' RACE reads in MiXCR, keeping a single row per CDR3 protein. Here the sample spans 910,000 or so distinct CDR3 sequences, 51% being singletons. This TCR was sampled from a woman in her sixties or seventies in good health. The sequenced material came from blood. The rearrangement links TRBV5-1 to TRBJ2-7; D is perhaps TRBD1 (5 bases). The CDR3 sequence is CASSAGFTYEQYF. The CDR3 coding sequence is TGCGCCAGCAGCGCAGGGTTCACCTACGAGCAGTACTTC.